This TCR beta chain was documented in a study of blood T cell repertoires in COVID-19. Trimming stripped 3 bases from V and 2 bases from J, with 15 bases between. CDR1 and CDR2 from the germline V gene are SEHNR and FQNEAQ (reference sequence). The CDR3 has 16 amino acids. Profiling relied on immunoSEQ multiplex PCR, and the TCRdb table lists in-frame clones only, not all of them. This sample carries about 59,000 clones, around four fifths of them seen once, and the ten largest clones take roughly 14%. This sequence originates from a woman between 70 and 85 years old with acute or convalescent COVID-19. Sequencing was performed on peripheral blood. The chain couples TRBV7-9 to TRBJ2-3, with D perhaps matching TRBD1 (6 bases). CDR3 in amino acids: CASSFTGHLNTDTQYF. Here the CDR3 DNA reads TGTGCCAGCAGCTTCACGGGACACCTTAACACAGATACGCAGTATTTT.